This TCR beta chain was observed in a study of T cells in Graves' hyperthyroidism and ophthalmopathy. Hyperthyroidism of Graves' type that showed no ophthalmopathy progression within 18 months was stable. Exclusion criteria comprised uncontrolled infection, other autoimmune disease, pregnancy or lactation. Together with thyroid ultrasound, orbital computed tomography, serum thyroxine and TRAb, clinical symptoms were used for diagnoses. The table lists this clonotype with a few counts. Amplification targeted TCR beta CDR3 regions from RNA transcripts. Researchers ran a first-round RT-PCR on the TCR CDR3 using the HTBI primer set. TCRdb recomputed calls from the multiplex PCR reads with MiXCR, one row per CDR3 protein. Of roughly 740,000 distinct CDR3 sequences listed, around 15% are singletons. Sequenced: blood. This sequence originates from a man aged 18 to 30 with Graves' hyperthyroidism.

This chain's CDR3 is CASSPTGGFNQPQHF. The CDR3 region has the DNA TGTGCCAGCAGTCCGACAGGGGGTTTCAATCAGCCCCAGCATTTT. The chain couples TRBV12-3 or TRBV12-4 to TRBJ1-5; 9 bases fit TRBD1. With 5 bases clipped from V and 3 bases from J, the junction kept 5 bases outside the gene matches. The CDR3 runs 15 residues.